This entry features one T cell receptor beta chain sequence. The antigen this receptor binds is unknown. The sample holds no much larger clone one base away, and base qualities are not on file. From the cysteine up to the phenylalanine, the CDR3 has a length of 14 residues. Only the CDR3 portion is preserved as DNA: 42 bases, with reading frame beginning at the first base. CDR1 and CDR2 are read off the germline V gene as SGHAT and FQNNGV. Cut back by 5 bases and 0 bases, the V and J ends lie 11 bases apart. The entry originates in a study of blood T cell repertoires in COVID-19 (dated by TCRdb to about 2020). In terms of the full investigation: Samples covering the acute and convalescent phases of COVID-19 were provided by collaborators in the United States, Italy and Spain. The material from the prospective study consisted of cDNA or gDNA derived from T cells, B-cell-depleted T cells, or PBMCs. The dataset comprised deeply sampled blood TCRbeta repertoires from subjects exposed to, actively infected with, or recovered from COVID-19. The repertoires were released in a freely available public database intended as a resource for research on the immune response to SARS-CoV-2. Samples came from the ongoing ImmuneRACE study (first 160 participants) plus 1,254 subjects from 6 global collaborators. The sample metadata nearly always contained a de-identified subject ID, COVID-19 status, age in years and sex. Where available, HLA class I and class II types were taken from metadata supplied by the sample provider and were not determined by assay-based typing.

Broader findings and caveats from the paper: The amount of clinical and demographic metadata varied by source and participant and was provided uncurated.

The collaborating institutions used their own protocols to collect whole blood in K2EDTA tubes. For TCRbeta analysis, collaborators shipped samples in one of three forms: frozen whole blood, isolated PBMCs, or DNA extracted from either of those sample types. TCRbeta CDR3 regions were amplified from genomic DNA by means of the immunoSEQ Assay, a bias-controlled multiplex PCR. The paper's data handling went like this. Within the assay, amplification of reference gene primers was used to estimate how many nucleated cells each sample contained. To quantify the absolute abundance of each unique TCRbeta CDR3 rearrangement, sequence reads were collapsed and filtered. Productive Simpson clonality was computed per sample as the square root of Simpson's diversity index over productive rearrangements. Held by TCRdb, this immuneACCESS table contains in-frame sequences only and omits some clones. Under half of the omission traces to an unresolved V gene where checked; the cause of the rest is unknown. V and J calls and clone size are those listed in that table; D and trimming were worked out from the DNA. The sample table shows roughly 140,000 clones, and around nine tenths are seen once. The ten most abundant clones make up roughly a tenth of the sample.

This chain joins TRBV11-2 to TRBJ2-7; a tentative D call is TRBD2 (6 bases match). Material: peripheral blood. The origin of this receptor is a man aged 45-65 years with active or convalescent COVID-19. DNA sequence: TGTGCCAGCAGCCTAGCGCCGAGCTCCTACGAGCAGTACTTC. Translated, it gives CASSLAPSSYEQYF. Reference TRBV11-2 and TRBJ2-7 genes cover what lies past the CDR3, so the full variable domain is EAGVAQSPRYKIIEKRQSVAFWCNPISGHATLYWYQQILGQGPKLLIQFQNNGVVDDSQLPKDRFSAERLKGVDSTLKIQPAKLEDSAVYLCASSLAPSSYEQYFGPGTRLTVT.